The 11 T cell receptor beta chains listed next were all sequenced from one sample in a study of blood T cell repertoires in COVID-19 (dated by TCRdb to the early 2020s). Library preparation used the immunoSEQ multiplex PCR assay. TCRdb took over this immuneACCESS table, retaining in-frame rearrangements with V and J assigned. Such tables are incomplete; in checked studies, under half of the missing clones stem from an unresolved V gene, and the remainder is unexplained. A total of 330,000 or so clones appear in this sample, approximately 92% of them only once. The ten largest clones add up to less than 20% of the sample. Sequenced sample: PBMCs or T cells enriched from blood (not recorded which). These receptors all come from a woman younger than 45 who had recovered from COVID-19.

V is TRBV24-1 and J is TRBJ2-1, with D uncertain. Germline V gives CDR1 KGHDR, CDR2 SFDVKD. The CDR3 runs 13 residues. Trimming pared 6 bases from V and 4 bases from J, leaving 9 bases between. In DNA, the CDR3 is TGTGCCACCAGTTCCGCGGAATACAATGAGCAGTTCTTC. Protein: CATSSAEYNEQFF.

The chain has TRBV28 and TRBJ2-3; maybe TRBD2 (6 bases). The CDR3 is 17 residues long. V was cut by 2 bases and J by 3 bases, with 18 bases left in between. CDR1 MDHEN and CDR2 SYDVKM come from the germline V gene. CDR3 coding DNA: TGTGCCAGCAGTTTAGACGGGAGCGTTAAGGGAACAGATACGCAGTATTTT. Its protein product is CASSLDGSVKGTDTQYF.

The V call is TRBV30, the J call TRBJ1-2; no reliable D call. The CDR3 is 12 amino acids. CDR1 is GTSNPN and CDR2 is SVGIG in the germline V gene (reference sequence). Trimming took off 4 bases at V and 4 bases at J, with 10 bases between the two ends. In DNA, the CDR3 is TGTGCCTGGAACCGGGAGGGCTATGGCTACACCTTC. This translates into CAWNREGYGYTF. Drawing the rest from reference TRBV30 and TRBJ1-2, the complete variable domain is SQTIHQWPATLVQPVGSPLSLECTVEGTSNPNLYWYRQAAGRGLQLLFYSVGIGQISSEVPQNLSASRPQDRQFILSSKKLLLSDSGFYLCAWNREGYGYTFGSGTRLTVV.

V is TRBV6-1 and J is TRBJ2-1; TRBD2 aligns across 8 bases. CDR3 length equals 15 residues. Germline CDR1 and CDR2: MNHNS and SASEGT. The trim removed 2 bases at V and 5 bases at J, leaving 5 bases unmatched. CDR3: CASSEQAGEHNEQFF. DNA for the CDR3: TGTGCCAGCAGTGAACAAGCGGGGGAACACAATGAGCAGTTCTTC.

CDR3 bases: TGTGCCAGCAGCCCCCGCACGGGGGAGTACACAGATACGCAGTATTTT. Protein product: CASSPRTGEYTDTQYF. The chain joins TRBV3-1 (or the pseudogene TRBV3-2) to TRBJ2-3, with a possible D match to TRBD2 (6 bases). CDR1 LGHDT and CDR2 YNNKEL come from the germline V gene (reference sequence). V lost 4 bases and J lost 2, with 16 bases in between. The CDR3 is 16 residues long.

The CDR3 nucleotides are TGTGCCAGCAGTTCGTCAGGGCGGCATGGCTACACCTTC. Translating it yields CASSSSGRHGYTF. The chain couples TRBV28 to TRBJ1-2, with D perhaps TRBD1 (5 bases). The V and J ends lost 4 bases and 6 bases respectively, with 12 bases between them. Germline assignment: CDR1 MDHEN and CDR2 SYDVKM. This CDR3 is 13 amino acids long.

This chain links TRBV3-1 (or the pseudogene TRBV3-2) with TRBJ1-4; TRBD1 might be the D (5 bases). This CDR3 is built from 15 residues. Germline V gene data show CDR1 as LGHDT and CDR2 as YNNKEL (reference sequence). V lost 6 bases and J lost 3, with 14 bases in between. The CDR3 protein is CASRDTGGPNEKLFF. CDR3 nucleotide sequence: TGTGCCAGCAGGGACACGGGCGGACCTAATGAAAAACTGTTTTTT.

The chain uses TRBV7-2 and TRBJ2-5, with a tentative D call TRBD2 (5 bases). Germline V CDR1 and CDR2: SGHTA, FQGNSA. Deletions cut 1 base from V and 2 bases from J, with 11 bases between. CDR3 size: 15 residues. CDR3 DNA sequence: TGTGCCAGCAGCTTAGACCGAGCGGCACAAGAGACCCAGTACTTC. It is translated as CASSLDRAAQETQYF.

As for this clone: Additional DNA sequences in this sample encode the identical CDR3. This chain links TRBV19 with TRBJ2-7; 9 nucleotides line up with TRBD2. The CDR3 has 14 amino acids. V dropped 5 bases and J dropped 3; count of bases not matched to a gene: 5. CDR1 LNHDA and CDR2 SQIVND come from the germline V gene (reference sequence). CDR3 in DNA: TGTGCCAGTAGTCGGACTAGCGACCTCTACGAGCAGTACTTC. This encodes CASSRTSDLYEQYF.

The rearrangement uses TRBV15 and TRBJ2-7; 10 bases agree with TRBD1. From germline, CDR1 is LNHNV and CDR2 YYDKDF (reference sequence). There are 19 residues in the CDR3. V shed 2 bases, J shed 3 bases, and the junction held 16 bases outside the gene matches. Here the CDR3 reads CATSRSRDRGMFTDYEQYF. Written as DNA, the CDR3 is TGTGCCACCAGCAGAAGCCGGGACAGGGGAATGTTTACGGACTACGAGCAGTACTTC.

This clone was seen more than once but under ten times. The chain carries TRBV2 and TRBJ2-1; D is possibly TRBD2 (7 bases). CDR1 is SNHLY and CDR2 is FYNNEI in the germline V gene. Trimming took off 8 bases at V and 3 bases at J, with 20 bases between the two ends. CDR3 length equals 16 residues. The DNA of the CDR3 is TGTGCCAGCCCTCAAGGGGGGCGGGACTACTACAATGAGCAGTTCTTC. Its protein is CASPQGGRDYYNEQFF. Filled out from reference TRBV2 and TRBJ2-1, the complete variable domain reads EPEVTQTPSHQVTQMGQEVILRCVPISNHLYFYWYRQILGQKVEFLVSFYNNEISEKSEIFDDQFSVERPDGSNFTLKIRSTKLEDSAMYFCASPQGGRDYYNEQFFGPGTRLTVL.